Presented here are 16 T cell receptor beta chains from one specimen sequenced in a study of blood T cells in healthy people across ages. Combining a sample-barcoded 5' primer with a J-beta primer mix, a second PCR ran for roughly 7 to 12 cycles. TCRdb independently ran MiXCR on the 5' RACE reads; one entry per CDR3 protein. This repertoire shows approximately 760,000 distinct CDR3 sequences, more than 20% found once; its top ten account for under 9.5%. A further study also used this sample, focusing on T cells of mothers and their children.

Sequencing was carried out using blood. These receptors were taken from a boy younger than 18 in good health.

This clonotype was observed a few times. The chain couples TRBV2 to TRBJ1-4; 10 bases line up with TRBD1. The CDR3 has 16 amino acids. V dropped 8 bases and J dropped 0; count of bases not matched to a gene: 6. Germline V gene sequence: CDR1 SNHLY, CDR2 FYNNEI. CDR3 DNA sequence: TGTGCCAGCCTGGACAGGGGGATGTCAACTAATGAAAAACTGTTTTTT. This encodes CASLDRGMSTNEKLFF.

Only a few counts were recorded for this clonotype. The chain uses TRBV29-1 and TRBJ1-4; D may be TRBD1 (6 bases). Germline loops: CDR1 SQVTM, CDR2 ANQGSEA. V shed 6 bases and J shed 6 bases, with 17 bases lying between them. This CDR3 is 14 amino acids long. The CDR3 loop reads CSVHSGAWDEKLFF. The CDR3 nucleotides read TGCAGCGTCCACTCAGGGGCTTGGGATGAAAAACTGTTTTTT.

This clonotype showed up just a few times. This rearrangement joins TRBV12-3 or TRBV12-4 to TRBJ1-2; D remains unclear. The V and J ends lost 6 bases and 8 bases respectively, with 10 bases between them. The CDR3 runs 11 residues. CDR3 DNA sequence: TGTGCCAGCAGCGAACGGTGGGGCTACACCTTC. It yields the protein CASSERWGYTF.

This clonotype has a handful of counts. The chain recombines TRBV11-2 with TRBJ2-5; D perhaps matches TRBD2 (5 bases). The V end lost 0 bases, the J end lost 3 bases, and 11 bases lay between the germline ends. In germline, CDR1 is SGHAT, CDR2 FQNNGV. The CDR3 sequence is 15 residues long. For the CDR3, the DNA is TGTGCCAGCAGCTTAGATCACGGGGTCGAAGAGACCCAGTACTTC. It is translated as CASSLDHGVEETQYF. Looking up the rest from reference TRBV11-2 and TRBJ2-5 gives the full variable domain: EAGVAQSPRYKIIEKRQSVAFWCNPISGHATLYWYQQILGQGPKLLIQFQNNGVVDDSQLPKDRFSAERLKGVDSTLKIQPAKLEDSAVYLCASSLDHGVEETQYFGPGTRLLVL.

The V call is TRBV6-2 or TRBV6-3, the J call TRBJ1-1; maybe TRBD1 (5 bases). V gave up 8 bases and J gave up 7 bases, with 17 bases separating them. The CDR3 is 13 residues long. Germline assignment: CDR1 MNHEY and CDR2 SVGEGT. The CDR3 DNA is TGTGCCAGCCAAGCTAATCGGGGGATTGAAGCTTTCTTT. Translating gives CASQANRGIEAFF.

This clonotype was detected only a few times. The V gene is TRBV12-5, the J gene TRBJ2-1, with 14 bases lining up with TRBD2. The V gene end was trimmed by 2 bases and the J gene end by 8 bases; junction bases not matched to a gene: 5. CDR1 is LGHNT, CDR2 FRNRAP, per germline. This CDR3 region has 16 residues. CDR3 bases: TGTGCTAGTGGTTTGCCACCGGGACTAGCGGGGGATGAGCAGTTCTTC. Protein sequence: CASGLPPGLAGDEQFF.

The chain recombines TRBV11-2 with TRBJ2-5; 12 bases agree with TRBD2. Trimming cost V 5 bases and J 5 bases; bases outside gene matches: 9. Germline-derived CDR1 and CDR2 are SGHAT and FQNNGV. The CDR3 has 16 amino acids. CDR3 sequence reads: CASSTRLAGALETQYF. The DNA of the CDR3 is TGTGCCAGCAGCACTCGACTAGCGGGAGCGTTGGAGACCCAGTACTTC.

In nucleotides, the CDR3 is TGTGCCAGCAGCCAACGTGGAACAGAAGAGACCCAGTACTTC. Protein product: CASSQRGTEETQYF. This chain uses TRBV3-1 with TRBJ2-5; D unresolved. The CDR3 is 14 amino acids. The V end lost 2 bases, the J end lost 3 bases, and 10 bases lay between the germline ends. Germline V CDR1 and CDR2: LGHDT, YNNKEL (reference sequence).

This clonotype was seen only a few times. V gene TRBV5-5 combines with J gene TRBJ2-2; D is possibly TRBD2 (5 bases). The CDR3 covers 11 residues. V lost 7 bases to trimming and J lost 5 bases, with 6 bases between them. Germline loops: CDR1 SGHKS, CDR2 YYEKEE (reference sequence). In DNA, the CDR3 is TGTGCCAGCGGGGAGACCGGGGAGCTGTTTTTT. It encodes CASGETGELFF.

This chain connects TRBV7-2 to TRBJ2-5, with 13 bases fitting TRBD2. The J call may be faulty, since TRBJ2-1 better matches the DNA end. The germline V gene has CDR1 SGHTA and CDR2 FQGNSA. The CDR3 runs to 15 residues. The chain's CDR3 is CASSFYGLAGEEQFF. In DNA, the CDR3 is TGTGCCAGCAGCTTTTACGGACTAGCGGGGGAGGAGCAGTTCTTC.

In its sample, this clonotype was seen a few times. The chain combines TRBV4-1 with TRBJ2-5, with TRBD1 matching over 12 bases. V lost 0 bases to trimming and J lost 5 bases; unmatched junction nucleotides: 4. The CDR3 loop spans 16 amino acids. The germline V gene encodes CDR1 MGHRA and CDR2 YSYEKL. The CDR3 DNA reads TGCGCCAGCAGCCAAGATCTCGGGACAGGGGGCGAGACCCAGTACTTC. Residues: CASSQDLGTGGETQYF.

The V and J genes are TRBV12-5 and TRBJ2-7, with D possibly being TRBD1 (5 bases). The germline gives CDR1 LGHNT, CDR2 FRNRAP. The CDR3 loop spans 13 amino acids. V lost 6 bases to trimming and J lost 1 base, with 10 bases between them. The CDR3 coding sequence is TGTGCTAGTGGGACAGCCCAATCCTACGAGCAGTACTTC. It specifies CASGTAQSYEQYF.

Written as DNA, the CDR3 is TGTGCCAGCAGCCGAGGTAACGGGGAGCTGTTTTTT. The encoded protein is CASSRGNGELFF. This chain links TRBV3-1 with TRBJ2-2; D gene uncertain. V lost 4 bases, J lost 7 bases, and 7 bases lay in between. In germline, CDR1 is LGHDT, CDR2 YNNKEL (reference sequence). The CDR3 sequence is 12 residues long.

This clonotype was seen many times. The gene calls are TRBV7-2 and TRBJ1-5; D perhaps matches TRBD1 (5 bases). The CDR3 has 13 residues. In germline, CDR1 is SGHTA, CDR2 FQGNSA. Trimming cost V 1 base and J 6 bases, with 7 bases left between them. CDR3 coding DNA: TGTGCCAGCAGCTTAGGGGGCAGTCAGCCCCAGCATTTT. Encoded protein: CASSLGGSQPQHF.

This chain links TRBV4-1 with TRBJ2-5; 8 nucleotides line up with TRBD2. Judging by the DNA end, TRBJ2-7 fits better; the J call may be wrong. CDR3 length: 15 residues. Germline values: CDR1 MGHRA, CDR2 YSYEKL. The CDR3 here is CASSQVSSGTPEQYF. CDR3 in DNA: TGCGCCAGCAGCCAAGTTAGTAGCGGGACGCCCGAGCAGTACTTC.

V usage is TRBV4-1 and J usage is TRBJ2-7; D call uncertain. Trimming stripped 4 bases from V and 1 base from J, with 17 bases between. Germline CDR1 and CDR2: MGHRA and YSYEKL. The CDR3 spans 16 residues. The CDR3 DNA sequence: TGCGCCAGCAGCCTCGTGGCTGGCCCAGCATCCTACGAGCAGTACTTC. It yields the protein CASSLVAGPASYEQYF.